This TCR beta chain is drawn from a study of OX40 agonist ivuxolimab in advanced cancers. Turning to this clone: No antigen is known for it.

Notes on the study in general: In CD8+ T cells, expanded clones were on average more numerous than in CD4+.

Trimming took off 0 bases at V and 3 bases at J, with 8 bases between the two ends. The CDR3 length is 14 residues. Germline lookup yields CDR1 PRHDT and CDR2 FYEKMQ (reference sequence). Sequenced by immunoSEQ multiplex PCR; TCRdb stores in-frame clones only, minus some. The sample lists tens of thousands of clones, 92% occurring once. The clonotype was recovered from an adult with an advanced solid tumor such as melanoma, head and neck, liver or kidney cancer. The genes are TRBV13 and TRBJ2-5; D remains ambiguous. The source was CD4+ or CD8+ T cells sorted from blood, collected in a trial of the OX40 agonist ivuxolimab. The CDR3 DNA is TGTGCCAGCAGCTTAGGGCGTAACGAAGAGACCCAGTACTTC. It translates to CASSLGRNEETQYF.